The source of this TCR beta chain is a study of shared clonotypes between healthy human individuals. Deletions cut 9 bases from V and 0 bases from J, with 14 bases between. This CDR3 has 14 residues. Looked up from germline, CDR1 is MNHEY and CDR2 is SMNVEV (reference sequence). The CD4+ fraction was divided into a CD45RA+ naive subset and a CD45RA-negative memory subset. Turning to this clone: No antigen is known for it.

Genomic DNA of every subset was divided equally among multiple immunoSEQ plates. The method was immunoSEQ multiplex PCR; TCRdb's version includes in-frame clones alone and lacks a portion of them. The table records under 750,000 clones, 72% of them present only once. The study, taken as a whole, reports: The generation probabilities recorded for non-shared clonotypes fell below those of clonotypes shared by all four donors.

This sequence originates from a woman in her twenties or thirties in good health. The chain uses TRBV27 and TRBJ1-1; no clear D gene. Sequenced sample: memory CD4+ T cells sorted from blood. Noted subset: CD45RA-negative fraction. CDR3 region: CASSEEGVNTEAFF. The CDR3 coding sequence is TGTGCCAGTTCTGAGGAGGGAGTGAACACTGAAGCTTTCTTT.